Listed here are 10 T cell receptor beta chains from one sample, sequenced in a study of blood T cells in healthy people across ages. A sample-barcoded 5' primer and a J-beta primer mix were used in a second PCR of roughly 7 to 11 cycles. One entry per CDR3 protein results from TCRdb running MiXCR on the 5' RACE reads. The table has over 550,000 distinct CDR3 sequences, roughly 31% seen once; the top ten hold around 16%. The source material was blood. All receptors come from a woman at least 80 years old in good health.

The chain employs TRBV30 and TRBJ1-4; possible D gene TRBD1, 5 bases. This CDR3 is built from 12 residues. Trimming left V 8 bases short and J 8 bases short, with 15 bases between. Per germline, CDR1 GTSNPN and CDR2 SVGIG (reference sequence). CDR3 region: CAGGGRKEKLFF. CDR3 bases: TGTGCCGGCGGGGGTCGAAAGGAAAAACTGTTTTTT. Full variable domain (outside the CDR3, taken from reference TRBV30 and TRBJ1-4): SQTIHQWPATLVQPVGSPLSLECTVEGTSNPNLYWYRQAAGRGLQLLFYSVGIGQISSEVPQNLSASRPQDRQFILSSKKLLLSDSGFYLCAGGGRKEKLFFGSGTQLSVL.

This clonotype was counted many times. The V call is TRBV6-2 or TRBV6-3, the J call TRBJ2-5; a weak D match, TRBD2 (6 bases). Per the germline V gene, CDR1 is MNHEY and CDR2 is SVGEGT. The ends were cut back, 6 bases at V and 11 bases at J, with 13 bases in the middle. This CDR3 spans 11 amino acids. The CDR3 loop is CASRSSAAQYF. The CDR3, as DNA: TGTGCCAGCAGATCTAGCGCTGCACAGTACTTC.

The chain couples TRBV2 to TRBJ1-6, with D uncertain. Germline V lookup: CDR1 SNHLY, CDR2 FYNNEI. The CDR3 length is 15 residues. The V gene lost 6 bases and the J gene lost 5 bases, with 14 bases spanning the gap. CDR3 protein: CASRETVTHNSPLHF. The CDR3 nucleotides read TGTGCCAGCAGAGAAACAGTAACCCATAATTCACCCCTCCACTTT.

About this clonotype itself: Sequence at one end of the junction differs from germline and may be a read error. The chain carries TRBV18 and TRBJ1-2, with D hard to call. Germline CDR1 is KGHSH and CDR2 is LQKENI. The CDR3 sequence is 14 residues long. The CDR3, as DNA: TGTGCCAGCCCACCACCAACCGAATCTTATGGCTACACCTTC. Translated: CASPPPTESYGYTF. The full variable domain, its missing parts supplied by reference TRBV18 and TRBJ1-2, is NAGVMQNPRHLVRRRGQEARLRCSPMKGHSHVYWYRQLPEEGLKFMVYLQKENIIDESGMPKERFSAEFPKEGPSILRIQQVVRGDSAAYFCASPPPTESYGYTFGSGTRLTVV.

This chain connects TRBV18 to TRBJ2-1; 7 bases line up with TRBD2. The CDR3 covers 15 residues. Germline V CDR1 and CDR2: KGHSH, LQKENI. Trimming took 5 bases from V and 3 from J; bases not matched to a gene: 7. The CDR3 is CASSSLAAGYNEQFF. CDR3 coding DNA: TGTGCCAGCTCATCCCTAGCGGCGGGCTACAATGAGCAGTTCTTC. The complete variable domain, with remaining parts taken from reference TRBV18 and TRBJ2-1, reads NAGVMQNPRHLVRRRGQEARLRCSPMKGHSHVYWYRQLPEEGLKFMVYLQKENIIDESGMPKERFSAEFPKEGPSILRIQQVVRGDSAAYFCASSSLAAGYNEQFFGPGTRLTVL.

This clonotype was recorded a few times. V and J are TRBV5-6 and TRBJ1-6, with D perhaps TRBD1 (5 bases). Trimming pared 0 bases from V and 9 bases from J, leaving 7 bases between. Germline loops: CDR1 SGHDT, CDR2 YYEEEE. This CDR3 has 13 residues. CDR3 in DNA: TGTGCCAGCAGCTTGGTGGGGGGTTCACCCCTCCACTTT. It encodes CASSLVGGSPLHF.

The chain has TRBV6-5 and TRBJ1-3; D is perhaps TRBD1 (5 bases). The germline V gene has CDR1 MNHEY and CDR2 SVGAGI. The CDR3 consists of 14 residues. V shed 6 bases and J shed 2 bases, with 11 bases lying between them. CDR3 coding DNA: TGTGCCAGCAGCCAGGGTTGGGCTGGAAACACCATATATTTT. Protein: CASSQGWAGNTIYF.

This clonotype was detected once. A junction boundary mismatches the germline segment, possibly from a read error. The rearrangement uses TRBV12-3 or TRBV12-4 and TRBJ2-1, with D possibly matching TRBD2 (7 bases). The CDR3 totals 16 residues. CDR3 nucleotides: TGTACCAGCAGTTTAGGAGGGGGGGATACCCAACAGACCCAGTTCTTC. It codes for CTSSLGGGDTQQTQFF.

J is TRBJ1-1 and V is TRBV5-1; D unresolved. Trimming stripped 0 bases from V and 5 bases from J, with 11 bases between. Looked up from germline, CDR1 is SGHRS and CDR2 is YFSETQ. This CDR3 has 14 amino acids. CDR3 in amino acids: CASSLADPRTEAFF. The DNA for the CDR3 is TGCGCCAGCAGCTTGGCAGATCCGAGGACTGAAGCTTTCTTT.

This clonotype showed up just a few times. V usage is TRBV2 and J usage is TRBJ2-3; D gene unclear. V lost 4 bases to trimming and J lost 0 bases, with 8 bases between them. Germline V lookup: CDR1 SNHLY, CDR2 FYNNEI. The CDR3 is made up of 14 amino acids. The CDR3 region is CASSADTSTDTQYF. Written as DNA, the CDR3 is TGTGCCAGCAGTGCCGACACTAGCACAGATACGCAGTATTTT.